This T cell receptor (beta chain) comes out of a study of human T cells and chemical hapten exposure. Study background: Investigators sensitized approximately 2 cm by approximately 2 cm of upper inner arm skin with 2% DPC. Minor volume differences among pooled libraries chiefly drove per-sample TCR yield variation. The study, taken as a whole, reports: Those TCRs sitting above 1 in 1000 frequency stayed the same with DPC sensitization.

CDR3 size: 17 residues. J lost 3 bases, V lost 0 bases, and 11 bases had no gene match. CDR1 and CDR2 (germline): MGHRA, YSYEKL. A word on this clonotype: As yet, its antigen is unknown.

As to time point: patch test 2, 6 weeks after DPC sensitization. The treatment denotes: therapeutic diphenylcyclopropenone sensitization with weekly scalp DPC. TCRdb passed the RACE reads through MiXCR, listing each CDR3 protein once. The profile shows approximately 350,000 distinct CDR3 sequences, more than 5% of them singletons. This specimen was whole blood, taken in connection with sensitization to the hapten diphenylcyclopropenone (DPC). The V call is TRBV4-1, the J call TRBJ2-7, with 7 bases aligning to TRBD1. The sequence was obtained from a woman younger than 30 with alopecia areata. Some clones in this sample may be carry-over from other donors' samples. The CDR3 nucleotides are TGCGCCAGCAGCCAAGAAGGGGGCCGGTACTCGGACTACGAGCAGTACTTC. The encoded protein is CASSQEGGRYSDYEQYF.